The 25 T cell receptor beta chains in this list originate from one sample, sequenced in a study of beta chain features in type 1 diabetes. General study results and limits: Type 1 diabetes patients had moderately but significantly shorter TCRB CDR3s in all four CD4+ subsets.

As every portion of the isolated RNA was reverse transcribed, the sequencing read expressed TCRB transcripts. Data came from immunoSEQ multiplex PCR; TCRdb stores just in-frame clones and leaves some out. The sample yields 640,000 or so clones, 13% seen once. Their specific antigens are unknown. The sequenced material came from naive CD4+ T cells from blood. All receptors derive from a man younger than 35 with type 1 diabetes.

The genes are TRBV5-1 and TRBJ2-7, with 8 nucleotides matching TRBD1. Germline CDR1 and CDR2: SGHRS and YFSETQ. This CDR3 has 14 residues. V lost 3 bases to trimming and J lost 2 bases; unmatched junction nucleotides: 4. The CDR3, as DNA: TGCGCCAGCAGCTCGCAGGGGGCTACCTACGAGCAGTACTTC. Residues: CASSSQGATYEQYF.

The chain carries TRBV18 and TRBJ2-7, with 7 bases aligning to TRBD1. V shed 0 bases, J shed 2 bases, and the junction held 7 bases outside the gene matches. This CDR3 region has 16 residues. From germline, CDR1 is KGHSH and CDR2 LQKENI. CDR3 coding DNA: TGTGCCAGCTCACCACCGAGGGACAGTCGAACCTACGAGCAGTACTTC. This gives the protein CASSPPRDSRTYEQYF.

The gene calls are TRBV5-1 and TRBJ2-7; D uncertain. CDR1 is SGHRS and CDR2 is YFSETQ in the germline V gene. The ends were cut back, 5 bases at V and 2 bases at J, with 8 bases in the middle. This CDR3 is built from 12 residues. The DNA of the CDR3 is TGCGCCAGCAGTGGCGGAGCCTACGAGCAGTACTTC. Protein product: CASSGGAYEQYF.

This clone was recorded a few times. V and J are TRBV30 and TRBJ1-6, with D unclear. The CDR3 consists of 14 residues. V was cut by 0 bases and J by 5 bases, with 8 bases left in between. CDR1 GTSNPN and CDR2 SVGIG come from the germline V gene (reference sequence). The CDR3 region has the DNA TGTGCCTGGAGTGTACCCGGCCATAATTCACCCCTCCACTTT. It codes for CAWSVPGHNSPLHF.

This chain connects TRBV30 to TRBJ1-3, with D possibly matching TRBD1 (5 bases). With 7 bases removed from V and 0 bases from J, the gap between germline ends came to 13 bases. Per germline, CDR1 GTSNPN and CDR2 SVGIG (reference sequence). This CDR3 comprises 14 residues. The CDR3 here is CASLTDLSGNTIYF. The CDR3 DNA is TGTGCCTCCCTGACAGACCTCTCTGGAAACACCATATATTTT.

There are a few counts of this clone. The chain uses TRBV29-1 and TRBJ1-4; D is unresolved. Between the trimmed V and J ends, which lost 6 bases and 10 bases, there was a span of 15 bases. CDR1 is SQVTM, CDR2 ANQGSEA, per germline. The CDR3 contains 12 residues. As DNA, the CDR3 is TGCAGCGTCCTGGACGGGCCTCGAAAACTGTTTTTT. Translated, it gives CSVLDGPRKLFF.

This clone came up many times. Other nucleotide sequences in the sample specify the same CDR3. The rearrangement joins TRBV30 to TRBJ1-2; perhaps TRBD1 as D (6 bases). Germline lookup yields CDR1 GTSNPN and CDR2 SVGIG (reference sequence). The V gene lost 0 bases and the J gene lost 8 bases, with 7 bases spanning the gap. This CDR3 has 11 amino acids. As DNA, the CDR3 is TGTGCCTGGAGTGTACAGGGCGGCTACACCTTC. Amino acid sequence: CAWSVQGGYTF. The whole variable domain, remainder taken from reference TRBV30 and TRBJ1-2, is SQTIHQWPATLVQPVGSPLSLECTVEGTSNPNLYWYRQAAGRGLQLLFYSVGIGQISSEVPQNLSASRPQDRQFILSSKKLLLSDSGFYLCAWSVQGGYTFGSGTRLTVV.

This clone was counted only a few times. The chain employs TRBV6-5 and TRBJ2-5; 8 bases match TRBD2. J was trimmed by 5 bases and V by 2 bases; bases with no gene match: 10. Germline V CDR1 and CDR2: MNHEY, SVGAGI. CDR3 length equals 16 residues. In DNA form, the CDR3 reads TGTGCCAGCAGTTACCGGGGGGGCCGGAGTTTGGAGACCCAGTACTTC. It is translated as CASSYRGGRSLETQYF.

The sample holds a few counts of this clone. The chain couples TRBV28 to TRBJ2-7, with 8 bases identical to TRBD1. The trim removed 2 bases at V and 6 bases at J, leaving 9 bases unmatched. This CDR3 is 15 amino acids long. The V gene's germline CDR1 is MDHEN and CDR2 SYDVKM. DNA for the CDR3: TGTGCCAGCAGTTTAGTCGCGGACAGGGTAGGCGAGCAGTACTTC. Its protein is CASSLVADRVGEQYF.

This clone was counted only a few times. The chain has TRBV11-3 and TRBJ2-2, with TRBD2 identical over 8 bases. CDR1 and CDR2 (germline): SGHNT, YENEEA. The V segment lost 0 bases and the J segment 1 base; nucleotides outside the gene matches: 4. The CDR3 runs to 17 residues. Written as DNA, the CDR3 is TGTGCCAGCAGCTTAGAGCTAAGCGGGGGGAACACCGGGGAGCTGTTTTTT. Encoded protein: CASSLELSGGNTGELFF.

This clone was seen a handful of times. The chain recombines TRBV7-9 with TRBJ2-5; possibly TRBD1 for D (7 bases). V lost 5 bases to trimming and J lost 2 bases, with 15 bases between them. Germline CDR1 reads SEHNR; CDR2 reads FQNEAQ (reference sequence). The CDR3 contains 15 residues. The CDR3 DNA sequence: TGTGCCAGCAGCCCCCGGGGGACAGCTCAAGAGACCCAGTACTTC. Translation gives CASSPRGTAQETQYF.

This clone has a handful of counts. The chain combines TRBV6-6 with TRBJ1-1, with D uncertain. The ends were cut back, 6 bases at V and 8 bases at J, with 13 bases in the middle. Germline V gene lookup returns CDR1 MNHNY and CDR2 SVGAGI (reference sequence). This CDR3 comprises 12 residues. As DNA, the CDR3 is TGTGCCAGCAGCTTACCGTCCCTAGAAGCTTTCTTT. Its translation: CASSLPSLEAFF.

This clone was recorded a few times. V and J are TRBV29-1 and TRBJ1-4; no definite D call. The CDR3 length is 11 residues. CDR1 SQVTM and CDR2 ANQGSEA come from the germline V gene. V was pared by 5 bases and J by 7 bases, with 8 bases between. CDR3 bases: TGCAGCGTTCGACGGGGTGAAAAACTGTTTTTT. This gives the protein CSVRRGEKLFF.

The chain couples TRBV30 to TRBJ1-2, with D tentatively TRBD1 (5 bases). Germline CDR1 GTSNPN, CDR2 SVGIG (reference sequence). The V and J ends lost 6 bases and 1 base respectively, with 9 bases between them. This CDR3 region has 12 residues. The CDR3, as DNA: TGTGCCTGTTTGGACATTAACTATGGCTACACCTTC. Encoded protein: CACLDINYGYTF. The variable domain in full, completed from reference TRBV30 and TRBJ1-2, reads SQTIHQWPATLVQPVGSPLSLECTVEGTSNPNLYWYRQAAGRGLQLLFYSVGIGQISSEVPQNLSASRPQDRQFILSSKKLLLSDSGFYLCACLDINYGYTFGSGTRLTVV.

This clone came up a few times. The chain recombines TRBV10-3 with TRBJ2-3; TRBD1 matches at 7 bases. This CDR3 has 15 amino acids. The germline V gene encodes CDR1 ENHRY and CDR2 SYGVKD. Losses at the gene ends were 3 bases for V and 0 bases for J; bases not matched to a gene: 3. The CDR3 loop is CAISEGTVSTDTQYF. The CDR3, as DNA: TGTGCCATCAGTGAAGGGACAGTCAGCACAGATACGCAGTATTTT.

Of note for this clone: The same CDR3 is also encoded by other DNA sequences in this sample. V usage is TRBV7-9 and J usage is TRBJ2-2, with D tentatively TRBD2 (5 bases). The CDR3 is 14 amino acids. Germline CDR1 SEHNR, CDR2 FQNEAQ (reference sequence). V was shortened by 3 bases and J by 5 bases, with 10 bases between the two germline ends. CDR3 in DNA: TGTGCCAGCAGCTTCCCAAGAGGGACCGGGGAGCTGTTTTTT. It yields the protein CASSFPRGTGELFF.

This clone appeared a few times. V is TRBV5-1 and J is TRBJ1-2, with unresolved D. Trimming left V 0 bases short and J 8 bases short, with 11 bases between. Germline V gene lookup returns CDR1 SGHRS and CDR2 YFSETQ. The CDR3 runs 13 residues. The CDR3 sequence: CASSLEGTWGYTF. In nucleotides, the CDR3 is TGCGCCAGCAGCTTGGAAGGCACCTGGGGCTACACCTTC.

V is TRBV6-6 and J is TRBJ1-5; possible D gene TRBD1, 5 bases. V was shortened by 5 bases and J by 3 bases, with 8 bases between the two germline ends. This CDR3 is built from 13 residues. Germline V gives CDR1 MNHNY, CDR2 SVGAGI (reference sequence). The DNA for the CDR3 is TGTGCCAGCAGTCTCGGGGCCAATCAGCCCCAGCATTTT. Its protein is CASSLGANQPQHF.

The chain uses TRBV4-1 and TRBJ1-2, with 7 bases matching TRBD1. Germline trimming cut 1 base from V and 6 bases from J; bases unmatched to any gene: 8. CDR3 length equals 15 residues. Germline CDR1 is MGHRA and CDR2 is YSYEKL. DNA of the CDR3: TGCGCCAGCAGCCAAGTGGGGACAGTTCCTGATGGCTACACCTTC. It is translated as CASSQVGTVPDGYTF.

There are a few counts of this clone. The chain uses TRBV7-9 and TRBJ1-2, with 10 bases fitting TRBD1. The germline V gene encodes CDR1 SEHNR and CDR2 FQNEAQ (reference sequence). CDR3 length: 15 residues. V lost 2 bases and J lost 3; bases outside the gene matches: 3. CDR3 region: CASSLFGTGDYGYTF. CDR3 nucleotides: TGTGCCAGCAGCTTATTCGGGACAGGGGACTATGGCTACACCTTC.

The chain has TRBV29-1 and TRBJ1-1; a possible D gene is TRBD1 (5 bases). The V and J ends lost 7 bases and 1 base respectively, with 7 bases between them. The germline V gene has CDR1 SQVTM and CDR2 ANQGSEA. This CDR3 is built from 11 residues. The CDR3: CSGDGNTEAFF. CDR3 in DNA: TGCAGCGGGGACGGGAACACTGAAGCTTTCTTT.

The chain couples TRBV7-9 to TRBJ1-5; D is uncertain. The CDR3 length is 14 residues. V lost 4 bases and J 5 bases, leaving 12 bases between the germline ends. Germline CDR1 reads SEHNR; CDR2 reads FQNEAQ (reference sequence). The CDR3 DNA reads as TGTGCCAGCAGCTCTCTCGACCCCGATCAGCCCCAGCATTTT. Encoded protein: CASSSLDPDQPQHF. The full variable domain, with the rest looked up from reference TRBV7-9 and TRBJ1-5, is DTGVSQNPRHKITKRGQNVTFRCDPISEHNRLYWYRQTLGQGPEFLTYFQNEAQLEKSRLLSDRFSAERPKGSFSTLEIQRTEQGDSAMYLCASSSLDPDQPQHFGDGTRLSIL.

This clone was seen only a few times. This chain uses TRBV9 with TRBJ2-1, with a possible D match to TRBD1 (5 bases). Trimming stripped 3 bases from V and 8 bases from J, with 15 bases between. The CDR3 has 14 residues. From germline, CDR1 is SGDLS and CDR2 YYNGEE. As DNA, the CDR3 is TGTGCCAGCAGCGCCTTTCAGGGTGGCGATGAGCAGTTCTTC. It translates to CASSAFQGGDEQFF.

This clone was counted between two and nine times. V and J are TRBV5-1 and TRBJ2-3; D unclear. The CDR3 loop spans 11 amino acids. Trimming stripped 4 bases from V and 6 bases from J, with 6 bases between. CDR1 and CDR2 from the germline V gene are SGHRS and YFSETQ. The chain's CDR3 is CASSPGDTQYF. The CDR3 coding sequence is TGCGCCAGCAGCCCGGGCGATACGCAGTATTTT.

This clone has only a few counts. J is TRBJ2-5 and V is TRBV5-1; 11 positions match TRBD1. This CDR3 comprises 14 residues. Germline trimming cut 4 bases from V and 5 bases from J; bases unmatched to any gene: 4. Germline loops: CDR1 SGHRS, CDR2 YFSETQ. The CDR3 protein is CASSGQGAEETQYF. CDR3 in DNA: TGCGCCAGCAGCGGACAGGGGGCTGAGGAGACCCAGTACTTC.